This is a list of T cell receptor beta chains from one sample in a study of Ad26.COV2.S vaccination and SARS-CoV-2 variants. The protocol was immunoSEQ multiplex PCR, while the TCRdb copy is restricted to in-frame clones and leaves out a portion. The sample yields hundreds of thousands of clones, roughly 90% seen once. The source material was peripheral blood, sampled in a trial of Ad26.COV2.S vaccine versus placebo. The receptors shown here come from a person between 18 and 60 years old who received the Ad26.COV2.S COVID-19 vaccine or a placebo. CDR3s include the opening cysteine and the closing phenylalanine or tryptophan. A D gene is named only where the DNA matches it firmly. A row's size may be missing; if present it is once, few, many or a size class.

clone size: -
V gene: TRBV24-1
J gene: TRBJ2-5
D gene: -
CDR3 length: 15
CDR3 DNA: TGTGCCACCAGTGATCACCGACAGGAACAAGAGACCCAGTACTTC
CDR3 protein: CATSDHRQEQETQYF

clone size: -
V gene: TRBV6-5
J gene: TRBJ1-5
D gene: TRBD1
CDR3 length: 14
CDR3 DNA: TGTGCCAGCAGTCCCACAGGGGTATCACAGCCCCAGCATTTT
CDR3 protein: CASSPTGVSQPQHF

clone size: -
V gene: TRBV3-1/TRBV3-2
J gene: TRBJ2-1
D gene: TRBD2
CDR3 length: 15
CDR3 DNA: TGTGCCAGCACCCGAAGCGGGGGGCCGTACAATGAGCAGTTCTTC
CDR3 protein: CASTRSGGPYNEQFF

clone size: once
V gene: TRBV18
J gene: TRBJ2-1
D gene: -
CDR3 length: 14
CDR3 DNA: TGTGCCAGCTCACCATTGGGAGGAAGGGATGAGCAGTTCTTC
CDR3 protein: CASSPLGGRDEQFF

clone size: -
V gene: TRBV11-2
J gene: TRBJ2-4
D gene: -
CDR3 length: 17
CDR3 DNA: TGTGCCAGCACCTTAGACCTAGCAGGGGTAGGCAAAAACATTCAGTACTTC
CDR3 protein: CASTLDLAGVGKNIQYF

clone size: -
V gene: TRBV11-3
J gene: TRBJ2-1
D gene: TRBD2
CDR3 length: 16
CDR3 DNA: TGTGCCAGCAGCCCGGGACTAGCGGGGGGTGAGAATGAGCAGTTCTTC
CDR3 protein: CASSPGLAGGENEQFF

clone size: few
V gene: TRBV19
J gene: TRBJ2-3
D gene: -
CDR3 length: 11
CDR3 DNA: TGTGCCAGCACAGACGTAGATACGCAGTATTTT
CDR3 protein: CASTDVDTQYF

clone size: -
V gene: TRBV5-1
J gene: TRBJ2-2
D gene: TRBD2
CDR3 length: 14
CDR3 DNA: TGCGCCAGCAGCGCTAGCGGGGCGAGCGGGGAGCTGTTTTTT
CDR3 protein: CASSASGASGELFF

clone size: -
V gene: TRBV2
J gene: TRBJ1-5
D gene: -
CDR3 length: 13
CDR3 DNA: TGTGCCAGCAGTGGAGGACAGTATCAGCCCCAGCATTTT
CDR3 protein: CASSGGQYQPQHF

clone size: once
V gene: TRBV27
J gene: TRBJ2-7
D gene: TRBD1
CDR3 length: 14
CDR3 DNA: TGTGCCAGCAGCTCCGGGACAGGAAAGTACGAGCAGTACTTC
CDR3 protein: CASSSGTGKYEQYF

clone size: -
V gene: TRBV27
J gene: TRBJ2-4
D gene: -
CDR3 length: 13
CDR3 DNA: TGTGCCAGCAGCCCCGGACTCAAAAACATTCAGTACTTC
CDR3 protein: CASSPGLKNIQYF

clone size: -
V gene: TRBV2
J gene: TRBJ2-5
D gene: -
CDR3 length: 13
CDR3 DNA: TGTGCCAGCAGCCCCGGGACAATTGGGACCCAGTACTTC
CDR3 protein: CASSPGTIGTQYF

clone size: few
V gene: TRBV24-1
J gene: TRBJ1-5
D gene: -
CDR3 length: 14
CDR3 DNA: TGTGCCACGGCCCGGGGAGGGAGCAATCAGCCCCAGCATTTT
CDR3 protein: CATARGGSNQPQHF

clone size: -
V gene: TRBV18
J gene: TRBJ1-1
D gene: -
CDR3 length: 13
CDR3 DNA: TGTGCCAGCTCCTCATCCCCCGACACTGAAGCTTTCTTT
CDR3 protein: CASSSSPDTEAFF

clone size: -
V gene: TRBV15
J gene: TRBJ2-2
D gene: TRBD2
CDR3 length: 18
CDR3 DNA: TGTGCCACCAGCAGATCCCAGGTAGCGGGAGGGCCAGACGGGGAGCTGTTTTTT
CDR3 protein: CATSRSQVAGGPDGELFF

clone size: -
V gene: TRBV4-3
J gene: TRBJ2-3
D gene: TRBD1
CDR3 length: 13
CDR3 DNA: TGCGCCAGCAGAAAACAGGGGACAGATACGCAGTATTTT
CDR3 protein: CASRKQGTDTQYF

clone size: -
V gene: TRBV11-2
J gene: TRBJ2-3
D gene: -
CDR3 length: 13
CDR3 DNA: TGTGCCAGCAGCAGGGGGGGGGCAGATACGCAGTATTTT
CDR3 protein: CASSRGGADTQYF

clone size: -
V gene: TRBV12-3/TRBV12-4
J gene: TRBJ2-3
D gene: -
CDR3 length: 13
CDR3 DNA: TGTGCCAGCACTCCCTTCGCGGGGTCCTGGCAGTATTTT
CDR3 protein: CASTPFAGSWQYF

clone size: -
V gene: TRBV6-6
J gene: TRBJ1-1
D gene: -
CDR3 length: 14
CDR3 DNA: TGTGCCAGCAGCCCAATGGGGGGGGACACTGAAGCTTTCTTT
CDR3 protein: CASSPMGGDTEAFF

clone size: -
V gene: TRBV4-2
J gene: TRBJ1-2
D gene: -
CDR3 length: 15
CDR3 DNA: TGTGCCAGCAGCCAAGATCTTACCGACACCGGGGGCTACACCTTC
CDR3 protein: CASSQDLTDTGGYTF

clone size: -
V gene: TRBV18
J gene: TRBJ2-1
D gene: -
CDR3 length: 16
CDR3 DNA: TGTGCCAGCTCACCAGGCGGGGAACCCTCCTACAATGAGCAGTTCTTC
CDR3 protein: CASSPGGEPSYNEQFF

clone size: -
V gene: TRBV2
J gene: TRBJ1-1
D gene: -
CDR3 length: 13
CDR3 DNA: TGTGCCAGGAGTACACCTCCGAACACTGAAGCTTTCTTT
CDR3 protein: CARSTPPNTEAFF

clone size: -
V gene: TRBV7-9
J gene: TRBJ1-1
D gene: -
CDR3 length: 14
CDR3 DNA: TGTGCCAGCAGCTTACTCCAGGGGAACACTGAAGCTTTCTTT
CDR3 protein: CASSLLQGNTEAFF

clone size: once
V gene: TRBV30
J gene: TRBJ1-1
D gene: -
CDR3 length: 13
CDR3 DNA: TGTGCCTGGAGTTTGAGTATGAACACTGAAGCTTTCTTT
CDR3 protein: CAWSLSMNTEAFF

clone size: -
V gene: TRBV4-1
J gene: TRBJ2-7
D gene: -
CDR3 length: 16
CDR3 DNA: TGCGCCAGCAGCCAAGGAGACTACGCTTCGTACTACGAGCAGTACTTC
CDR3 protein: CASSQGDYASYYEQYF

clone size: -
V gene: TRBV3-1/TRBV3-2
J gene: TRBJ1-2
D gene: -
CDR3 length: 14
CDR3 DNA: TGTGCCAGCAGCCAAGAAGGTTTTGACTATGGCTACACCTTC
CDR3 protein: CASSQEGFDYGYTF

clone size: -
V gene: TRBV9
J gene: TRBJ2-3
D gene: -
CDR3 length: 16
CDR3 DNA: TGTGCCAGCAGCGTAGCTACGGGACGGAGCACAGATACGCAGTATTTT
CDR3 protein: CASSVATGRSTDTQYF

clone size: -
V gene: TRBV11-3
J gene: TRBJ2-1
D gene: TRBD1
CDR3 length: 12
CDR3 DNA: TGTGCCAGCAGCGAGGGGGCCGATGAGCAGTTCTTC
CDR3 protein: CASSEGADEQFF

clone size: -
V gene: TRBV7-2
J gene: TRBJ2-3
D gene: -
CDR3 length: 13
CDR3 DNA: TGTGCCAGCAGCTTCCGGATCACAGATACGCAGTATTTT
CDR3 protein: CASSFRITDTQYF

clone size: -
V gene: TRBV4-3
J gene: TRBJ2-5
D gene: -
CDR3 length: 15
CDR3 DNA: TGCGCCAGCAGCCAGGACGGCACAGGGCAAGAGACCCAGTACTTC
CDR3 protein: CASSQDGTGQETQYF

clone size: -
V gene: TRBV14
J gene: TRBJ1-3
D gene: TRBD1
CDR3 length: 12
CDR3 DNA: TGTGCCAGCAGACAGGGGGGAACCTCCATATATTTT
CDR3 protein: CASRQGGTSIYF

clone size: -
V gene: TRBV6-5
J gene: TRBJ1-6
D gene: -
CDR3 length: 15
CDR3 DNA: TGTGCCAGCAACCCCCCGGCAGGGTTGGATTCACCCCTCCACTTT
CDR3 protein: CASNPPAGLDSPLHF

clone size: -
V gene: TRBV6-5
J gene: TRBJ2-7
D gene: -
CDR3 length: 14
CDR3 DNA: TGTGCCAGCAGACGGACCGAGAGCTCCTACGAGCAGTACTTC
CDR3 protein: CASRRTESSYEQYF

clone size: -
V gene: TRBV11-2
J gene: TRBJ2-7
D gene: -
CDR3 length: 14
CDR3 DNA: TGTGCCAGCAGCCCCCCAGCAGGCTCCTACGAGCAGTACTTC
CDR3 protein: CASSPPAGSYEQYF

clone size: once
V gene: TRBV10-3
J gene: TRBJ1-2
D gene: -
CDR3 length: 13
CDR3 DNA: TGTGCCATCAGGAATGAGGGCAGATATGGCTACACCTTC
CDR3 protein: CAIRNEGRYGYTF

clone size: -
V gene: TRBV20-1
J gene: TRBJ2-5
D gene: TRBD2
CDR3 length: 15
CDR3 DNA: TGCAGTGCTAGTAAACTAGCGGACTGGTCGGAGACCCAGTACTTC
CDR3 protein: CSASKLADWSETQYF

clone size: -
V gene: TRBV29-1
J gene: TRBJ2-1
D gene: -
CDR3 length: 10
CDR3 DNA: TGCAGTGACAGTTTTAATGAGCAGTTCTTC
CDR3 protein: CSDSFNEQFF

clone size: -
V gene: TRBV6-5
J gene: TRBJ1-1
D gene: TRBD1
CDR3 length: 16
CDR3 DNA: TGTGCCAGCAGTTACCTAACACAGGGGGCGGCCACTGAAGCTTTCTTT
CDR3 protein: CASSYLTQGAATEAFF

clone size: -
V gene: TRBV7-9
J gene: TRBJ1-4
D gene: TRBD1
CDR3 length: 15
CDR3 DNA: TGTGCCAGCAGCTTGGTGACAGGGCCTAATGAAAAACTGTTTTTT
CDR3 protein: CASSLVTGPNEKLFF

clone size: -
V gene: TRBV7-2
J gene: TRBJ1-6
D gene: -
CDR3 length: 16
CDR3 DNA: TGTGCCAGCAGCTTCAGGGCTGGGGACCAAAATTCACCCCTCCACTTT
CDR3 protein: CASSFRAGDQNSPLHF

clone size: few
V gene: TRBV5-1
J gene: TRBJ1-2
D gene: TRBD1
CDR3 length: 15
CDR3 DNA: TGCGCCAGCAGCGTCCTTGGGACAGGGGGCGATGGCTACACCTTC
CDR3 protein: CASSVLGTGGDGYTF

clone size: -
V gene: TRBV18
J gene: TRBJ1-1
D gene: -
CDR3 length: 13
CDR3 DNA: TGTGCCAGCTCATACTCCATGAACACTGAAGCTTTCTTT
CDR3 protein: CASSYSMNTEAFF